This T cell receptor (beta chain) was captured in a study of T cell responses to AZD1222 COVID-19 vaccine. Study-level findings and limits: There were mostly white British donors and more females than males, and clonal diversity was possibly underestimated. Without day 14 samples, only post-peak T cell repertoires were studied. The reported proportion of spike-specific TCRs targeting unmutated variant regions was nearly half.

Clones were read by immunoSEQ multiplex PCR, and TCRdb kept only the in-frame ones, dropping some. The table has fewer than 95,000 clones, 85% to 90% seen once. The CDR3 spans 15 residues. Germline V gives CDR1 SGDLS, CDR2 YYNGEE. Trimming pared 7 bases from V and 0 bases from J, leaving 15 bases between. As to this clone: Its antigen is still unknown.

The material was peripheral blood, obtained on day 0 of AZD1222 vaccination. The chain combines TRBV9 with TRBJ2-3; a weak D match, TRBD1 (6 bases). The sequence was obtained from an adult in good health. The CDR3 spells CASDPPGASTDTQYF. The CDR3 DNA is TGTGCCAGCGATCCGCCAGGGGCAAGCACAGATACGCAGTATTTT.